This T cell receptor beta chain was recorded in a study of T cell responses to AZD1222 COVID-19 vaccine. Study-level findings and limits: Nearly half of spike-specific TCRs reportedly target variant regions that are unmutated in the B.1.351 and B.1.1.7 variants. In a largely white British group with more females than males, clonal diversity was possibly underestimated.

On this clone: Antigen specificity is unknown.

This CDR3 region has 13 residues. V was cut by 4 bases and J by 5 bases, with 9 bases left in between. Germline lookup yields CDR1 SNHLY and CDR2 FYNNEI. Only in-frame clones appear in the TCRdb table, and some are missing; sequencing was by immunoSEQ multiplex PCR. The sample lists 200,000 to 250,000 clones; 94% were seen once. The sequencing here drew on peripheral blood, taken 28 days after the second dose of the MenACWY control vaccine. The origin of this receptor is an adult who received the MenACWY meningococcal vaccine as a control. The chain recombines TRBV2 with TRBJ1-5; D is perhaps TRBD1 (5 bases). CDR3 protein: CASSGQGDQPQHF. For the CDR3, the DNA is TGTGCCAGCAGTGGGCAGGGAGATCAGCCCCAGCATTTT.